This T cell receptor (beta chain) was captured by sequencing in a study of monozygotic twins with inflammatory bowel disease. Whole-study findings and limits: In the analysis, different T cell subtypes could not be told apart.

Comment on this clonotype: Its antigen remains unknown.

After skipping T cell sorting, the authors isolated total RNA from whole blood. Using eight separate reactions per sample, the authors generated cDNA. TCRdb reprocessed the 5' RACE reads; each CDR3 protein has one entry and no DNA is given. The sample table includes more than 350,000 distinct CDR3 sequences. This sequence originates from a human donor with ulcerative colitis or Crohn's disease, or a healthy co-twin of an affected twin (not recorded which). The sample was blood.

The CDR3 reads CASRRAGDSYEQYF. The V gene is TRBV19, the J gene TRBJ2-7; the D call of TRBD1 rests on TCRdb alone, since no DNA is present to check it. The CDR3 runs to 14 residues. Germline CDR1 LNHDA, CDR2 SQIVND (reference sequence).